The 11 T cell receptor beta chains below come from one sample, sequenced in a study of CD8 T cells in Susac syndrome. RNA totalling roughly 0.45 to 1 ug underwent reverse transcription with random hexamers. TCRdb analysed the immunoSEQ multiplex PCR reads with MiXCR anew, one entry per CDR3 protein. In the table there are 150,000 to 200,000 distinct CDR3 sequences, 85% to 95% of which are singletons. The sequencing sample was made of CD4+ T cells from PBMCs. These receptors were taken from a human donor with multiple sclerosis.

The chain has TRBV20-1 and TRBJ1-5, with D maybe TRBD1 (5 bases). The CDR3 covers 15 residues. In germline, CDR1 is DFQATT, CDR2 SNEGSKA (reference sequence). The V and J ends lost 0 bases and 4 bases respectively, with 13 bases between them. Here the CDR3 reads CSARDARAGNQPQHF. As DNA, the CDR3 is TGCAGTGCTAGAGATGCCAGGGCAGGAAATCAGCCCCAGCATTTT.

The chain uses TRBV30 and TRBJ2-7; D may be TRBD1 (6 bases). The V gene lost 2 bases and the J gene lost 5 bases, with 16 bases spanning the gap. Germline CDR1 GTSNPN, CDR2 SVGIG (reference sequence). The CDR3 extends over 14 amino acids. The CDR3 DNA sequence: TGTGCCTGGAGTCTGGGCAGGGGAAGCGACGAGCAGTACTTC. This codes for CAWSLGRGSDEQYF.

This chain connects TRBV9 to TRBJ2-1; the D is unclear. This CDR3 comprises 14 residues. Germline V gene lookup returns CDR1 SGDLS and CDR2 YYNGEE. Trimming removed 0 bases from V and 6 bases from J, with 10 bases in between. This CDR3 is CASSVDRVGNEQFF. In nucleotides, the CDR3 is TGTGCCAGCAGCGTAGATCGAGTGGGCAATGAGCAGTTCTTC.

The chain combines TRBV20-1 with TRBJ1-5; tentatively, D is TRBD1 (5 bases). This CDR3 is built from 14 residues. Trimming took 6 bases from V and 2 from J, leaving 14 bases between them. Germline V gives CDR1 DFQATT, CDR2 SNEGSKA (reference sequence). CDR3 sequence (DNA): TGCAGTGCCCTGTCCCGGGGGGGCAATCAGCCCCAGCATTTT. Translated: CSALSRGGNQPQHF.

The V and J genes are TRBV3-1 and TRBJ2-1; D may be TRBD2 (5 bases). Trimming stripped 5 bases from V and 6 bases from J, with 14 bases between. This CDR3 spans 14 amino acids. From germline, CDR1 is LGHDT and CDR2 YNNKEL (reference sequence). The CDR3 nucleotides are TGTGCCAGCAGCTATGGGAGCCTCGGCAATGAGCAGTTCTTC. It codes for CASSYGSLGNEQFF.

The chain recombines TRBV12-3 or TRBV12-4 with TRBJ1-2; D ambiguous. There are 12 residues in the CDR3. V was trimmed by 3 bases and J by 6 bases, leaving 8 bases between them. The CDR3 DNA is TGTGCCAGCAGTTTTCTAGAGGATGGCTACACCTTC. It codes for CASSFLEDGYTF.

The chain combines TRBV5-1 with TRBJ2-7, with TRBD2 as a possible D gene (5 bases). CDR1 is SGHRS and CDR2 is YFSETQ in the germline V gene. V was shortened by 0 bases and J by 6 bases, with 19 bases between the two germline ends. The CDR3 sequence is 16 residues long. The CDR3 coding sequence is TGCGCCAGCAGCTTGGTTTTGAGGGATGCGTCTCGCGAGCAGTACTTC. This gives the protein CASSLVLRDASREQYF.

The CDR3 DNA reads as TGTGCCACCAGTGAGGGTGGCTACACCTTC. It encodes CATSEGGYTF. The chain uses TRBV24-1 and TRBJ1-2; D is undetermined. CDR1 and CDR2 from the germline V gene are KGHDR and SFDVKD. Trimming stripped 4 bases from V and 7 bases from J, with 3 bases between. The CDR3 covers 10 residues.

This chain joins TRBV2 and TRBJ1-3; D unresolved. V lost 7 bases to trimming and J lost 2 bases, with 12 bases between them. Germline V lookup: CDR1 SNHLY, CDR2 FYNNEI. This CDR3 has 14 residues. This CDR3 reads CASTRPTAGNTIYF. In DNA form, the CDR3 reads TGTGCCAGCACACGTCCGACGGCTGGAAACACCATATATTTT.

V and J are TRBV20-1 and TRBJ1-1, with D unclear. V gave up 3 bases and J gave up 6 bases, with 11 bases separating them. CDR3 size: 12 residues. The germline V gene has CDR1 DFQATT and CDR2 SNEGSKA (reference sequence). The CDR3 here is CSASRLTAEAFF. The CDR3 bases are TGCAGTGCTAGTCGGCTAACCGCTGAAGCTTTCTTT.

DNA for the CDR3: TGCAGTGCTAGGGGTCTAGCGGGAGACAATGAGCAGTTCTTC. Its protein is CSARGLAGDNEQFF. This chain uses TRBV20-1 with TRBJ2-1, with 10 bases fitting TRBD2. The junction had 4 bases not matched to a gene; V was cut back by 3 bases and J by 5 bases. The CDR3 sequence is 14 residues long. Germline CDR1 DFQATT, CDR2 SNEGSKA (reference sequence).